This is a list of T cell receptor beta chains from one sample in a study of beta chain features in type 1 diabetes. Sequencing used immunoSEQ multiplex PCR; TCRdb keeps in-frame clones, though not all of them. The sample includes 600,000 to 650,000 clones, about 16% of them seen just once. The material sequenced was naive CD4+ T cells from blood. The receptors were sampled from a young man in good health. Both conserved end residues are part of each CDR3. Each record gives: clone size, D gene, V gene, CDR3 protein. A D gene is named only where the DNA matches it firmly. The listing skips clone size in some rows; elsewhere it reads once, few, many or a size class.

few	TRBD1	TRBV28	CASRSPGQGKGYTF
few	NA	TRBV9	CASSVEGPSSYNEQFF
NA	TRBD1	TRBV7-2	CASSRPGQRNTGELFF
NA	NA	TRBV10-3	CAISDTRGSGNTIYF
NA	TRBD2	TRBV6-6	CASSYRLAGDEQYF
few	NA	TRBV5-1	CASSQPIEGHYGYTF
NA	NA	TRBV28	CASSRSPTGLAFF
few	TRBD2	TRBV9	CASSVGGTKTYEQYF
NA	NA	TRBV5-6	CASSYTDRLNQPQHF
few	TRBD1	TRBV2	CASSQTGAWGTDTQYF
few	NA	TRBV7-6	CASSSHLRDRRLNTEAFF
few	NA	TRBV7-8	CASSLDRSSGYTF
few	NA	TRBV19	CASSMLGSGQETQYF
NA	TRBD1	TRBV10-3	CAISFGEQGAAGELFF
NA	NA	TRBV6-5	CASSFGNEQFF
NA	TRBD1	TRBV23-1	CASSQSDGTGTLGGEKLFF
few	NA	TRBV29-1	CSVENPASEGRNTGELFF
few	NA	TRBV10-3	CAISESTGGLSYEQYF
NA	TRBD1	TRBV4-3	CASSQETGSRTGELFF
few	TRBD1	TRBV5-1	CASSLSYRDRGNTEAFF
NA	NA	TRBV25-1	CASTRTDYTEAFF
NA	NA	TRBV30	CAWTGYGDTQYF
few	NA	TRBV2	CASRSLALNTEAFF
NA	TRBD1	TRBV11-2	CASSRSTGIAEAFF
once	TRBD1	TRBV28	CASNAGTGSNQPQHF
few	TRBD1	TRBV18	CASSSPRGQETQYF
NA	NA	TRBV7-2	CASSPTGTHNEQFF
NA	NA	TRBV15	CATSRVGSNQPQHF
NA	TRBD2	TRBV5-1	CASSPLAGVDNEQFF
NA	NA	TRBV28	CASRSQAGDGYTF
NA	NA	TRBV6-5	CASSYSYSAENSPLHF
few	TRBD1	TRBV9	CASSDPRDRGHTDTQYF
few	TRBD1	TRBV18	CASSPPGQGEYEQYF
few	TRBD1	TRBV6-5	CASSYSPVPGQGGAFF
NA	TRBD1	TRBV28	CASISGGHSGNTIYF
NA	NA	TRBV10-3	CAISEAPSPATQYF
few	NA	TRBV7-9	CASSPGGDSNEQYF
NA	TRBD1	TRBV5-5	CASSLGQGYAGELFF
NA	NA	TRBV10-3	CAISPDTSNTGELFF
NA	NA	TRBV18	CASSETRDQPQHF
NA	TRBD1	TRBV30	CAWSVGGGSNSPLHF
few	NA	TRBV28	CASSPGSGGNQPQHF
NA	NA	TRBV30	CAWSGDSLYQPQHF
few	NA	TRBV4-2	CASSQGLGETEAFF
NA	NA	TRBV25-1	CASNPPDGAGNQPQHF
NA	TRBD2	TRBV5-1	CASSPGLAGASYEQYF
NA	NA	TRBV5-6	CASSLAFETQYF
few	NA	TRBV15	CATSRGTEAFF
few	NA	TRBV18	CASSQSELRPPQHF
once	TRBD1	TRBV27	CASSSLRDRGGSNQPQHF
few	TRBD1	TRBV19	CASSPSGQGANTEAFF
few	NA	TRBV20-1	CSARAVGPQHF